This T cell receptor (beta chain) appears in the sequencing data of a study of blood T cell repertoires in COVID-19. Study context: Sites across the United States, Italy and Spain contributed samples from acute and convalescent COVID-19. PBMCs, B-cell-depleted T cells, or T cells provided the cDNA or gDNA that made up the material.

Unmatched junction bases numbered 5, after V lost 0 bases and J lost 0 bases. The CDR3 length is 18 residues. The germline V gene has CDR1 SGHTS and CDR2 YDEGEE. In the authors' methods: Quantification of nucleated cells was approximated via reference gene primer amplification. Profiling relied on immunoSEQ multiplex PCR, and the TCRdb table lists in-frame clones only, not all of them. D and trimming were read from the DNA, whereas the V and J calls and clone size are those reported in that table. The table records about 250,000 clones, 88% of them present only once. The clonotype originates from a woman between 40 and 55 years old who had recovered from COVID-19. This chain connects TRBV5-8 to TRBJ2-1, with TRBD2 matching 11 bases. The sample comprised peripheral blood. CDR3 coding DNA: TGTGCCAGCAGCTTGGCCCGACTAGCGGGAAGCTCCTACAATGAGCAGTTCTTC. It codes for CASSLARLAGSSYNEQFF.